This T cell receptor beta chain is drawn from a study of cytomegalovirus exposure and HLA in healthy donors. The PCR contained 60 Vbeta and 13 Jbeta primers. Clones were sequenced by immunoSEQ multiplex PCR, and TCRdb holds only the in-frame ones, with some missing. Among 90,000 to 150,000 clones, approximately 76% were seen once, and the ten largest hold 15% to 20%. V lost 5 bases and J 11 bases, leaving 16 bases between the germline ends. The CDR3 covers 14 residues. Germline V gene lookup returns CDR1 SGHVS and CDR2 FNYEAQ. V gene TRBV7-6 combines with J gene TRBJ1-6, with a possible D match to TRBD1 (6 bases). The clonotype was recovered from a man between 45 and 60 years old in good health and CMV-seropositive. Sequenced input: PBMCs. CDR3: CASSAGQTLAPLHF. In DNA, the CDR3 is TGTGCCAGCAGCGCAGGACAGACACTGGCACCCCTCCACTTT.